A single sample is the source of the 19 T cell receptor beta chains below, sequenced in a study of blood T cell repertoires in COVID-19. TCRdb's copy holds only in-frame clones and misses some; the assay was immunoSEQ multiplex PCR. The sample carries 250,000 or so clones, just under 90% recorded once. The source material was PBMCs or T cells enriched from blood (not recorded which). The receptors originated from a woman aged 25 to 39 with acute COVID-19.

This clone has just one count. This chain links TRBV28 with TRBJ2-7; the D gene is possibly TRBD1 (5 bases). The CDR3 is made up of 13 amino acids. Trimming stripped 5 bases from V and 2 bases from J, with 10 bases between. CDR1 is MDHEN and CDR2 is SYDVKM in the germline V gene. CDR3 protein: CASSTQATYEQYF. In nucleotides, the CDR3 is TGTGCCAGCAGTACACAGGCTACCTACGAGCAGTACTTC.

The rearrangement links TRBV28 to TRBJ1-3; D might be TRBD1 (6 bases). Deletions cut 1 base from V and 4 bases from J, with 17 bases between. The CDR3 has 17 amino acids. Germline CDR1 MDHEN, CDR2 SYDVKM. CDR3 protein: CASSLSYTGTGGNTIYF. The CDR3, as DNA: TGTGCCAGCAGTTTATCCTACACAGGGACGGGAGGAAACACCATATATTTT.

V usage is TRBV6-4 and J usage is TRBJ2-1; D uncertain. The CDR3 has 15 amino acids. V lost 6 bases to trimming and J lost 3 bases, with 15 bases between them. Per germline, CDR1 MRHNA and CDR2 SNTAGT. The CDR3 DNA follows: TGTGCCAGCAGAGTTCGCGACCAGGACTACAATGAGCAGTTCTTC. Its translation: CASRVRDQDYNEQFF.

This chain links TRBV5-1 with TRBJ2-7; 7 positions agree with TRBD1. Unmatched junction bases numbered 6, after V lost 4 bases and J lost 2 bases. CDR3 length: 14 amino acids. Germline-derived CDR1 and CDR2 are SGHRS and YFSETQ. The CDR3 here is CASSDRDPAYEQYF. The CDR3 DNA sequence: TGCGCCAGCAGCGACAGGGACCCCGCCTACGAGCAGTACTTC.

CDR3 in amino acids: CASSYPGEDYNEQFF. As DNA, the CDR3 is TGTGCCAGCAGCTATCCTGGCGAGGATTACAATGAGCAGTTCTTC. The V gene is TRBV7-9, the J gene TRBJ2-1; D gene ambiguous. Germline assignment: CDR1 SEHNR and CDR2 FQNEAQ (reference sequence). The germline V and J ends were trimmed by 4 bases and 4 bases, with 14 bases remaining between them. The CDR3 is made up of 15 amino acids.

The V and J genes are TRBV5-1 and TRBJ2-2; no definite D call. Germline V gene lookup returns CDR1 SGHRS and CDR2 YFSETQ. This CDR3 contains 16 residues. V was shortened by 0 bases and J by 2 bases, with 11 bases between the two germline ends. CDR3 nucleotides: TGCGCCAGCAGCTTGGAGTGGCTCACAAACACCGGGGAGCTGTTTTTT. Encoded protein: CASSLEWLTNTGELFF. Based on the CDR3 plus reference TRBV5-1 and TRBJ2-2, the full variable domain is KAGVTQTPRYLIKTRGQQVTLSCSPISGHRSVSWYQQTPGQGLQFLFEYFSETQRNKGNFPGRFSGRQFSNSRSEMNVSTLELGDSALYLCASSLEWLTNTGELFFGEGSRLTVL.

This clone came up a few times. The chain couples TRBV7-6 to TRBJ2-1; 11 bases are a match to TRBD2. This CDR3 spans 16 amino acids. The germline V gene has CDR1 SGHVS and CDR2 FNYEAQ. With 4 bases clipped from V and 6 bases from J, the junction kept 8 bases outside the gene matches. The CDR3: CASSSGSSGRSNEQFF. Here the CDR3 DNA reads TGTGCCAGCAGCTCCGGATCTAGCGGGAGGAGCAATGAGCAGTTCTTC.

The rearrangement joins TRBV30 to TRBJ1-5; D perhaps matches TRBD1 (5 bases). Trimming left V 7 bases short and J 4 bases short, with 17 bases between. CDR3 length: 14 amino acids. Germline CDR1 and CDR2: GTSNPN and SVGIG (reference sequence). The CDR3 bases are TGTGCCTTTGGGGGGGGAATTGGGAATCAGCCCCAGCATTTT. Its translation is CAFGGGIGNQPQHF.

The chain is built from TRBV27 and TRBJ2-1, with 7 bases matching TRBD2. The V segment lost 0 bases and the J segment 7 bases; nucleotides outside the gene matches: 9. CDR1 MNHEY and CDR2 SMNVEV come from the germline V gene (reference sequence). The CDR3 runs to 16 residues. CDR3 DNA: TGTGCCAGCAGTTTATCGACGGGCAGCGGGAAAAATGAGCAGTTCTTC. This sequence encodes CASSLSTGSGKNEQFF.

V and J are TRBV27 and TRBJ1-2, with D possibly matching TRBD1 (6 bases). The CDR3 is made up of 14 amino acids. V was trimmed by 1 base and J by 4 bases, leaving 10 bases between them. Germline V lookup: CDR1 MNHEY, CDR2 SMNVEV (reference sequence). CDR3 nucleotides: TGTGCCAGCAGTTTATATCAGGGGTCCTATGGCTACACCTTC. Translated, it gives CASSLYQGSYGYTF.

The chain joins TRBV5-4 to TRBJ2-5; TRBD2 is a possible D gene (6 bases). The V gene lost 2 bases and the J gene lost 5 bases, with 13 bases spanning the gap. The germline V gene encodes CDR1 SGHNT and CDR2 YYREEE (reference sequence). The CDR3 has 14 amino acids. For the CDR3, the DNA is TGTGCCAGCAGCTTTGGGGGGAGTCCTGAGACCCAGTACTTC. Translated: CASSFGGSPETQYF.

This clone has just a few counts. The sample holds other DNA sequences that translate to the same CDR3. The V and J genes are TRBV9 and TRBJ1-6; tentative D call: TRBD1 (5 bases). This CDR3 is built from 14 residues. V was trimmed by 0 bases and J by 7 bases, leaving 8 bases between them. CDR1 SGDLS and CDR2 YYNGEE come from the germline V gene. The CDR3 region is CASSVADRNSPLHF. Here the CDR3 DNA reads TGTGCCAGCAGCGTAGCCGACAGAAATTCACCCCTCCACTTT.

The V and J genes are TRBV18 and TRBJ1-3, with 7 bases aligning to TRBD1. From germline, CDR1 is KGHSH and CDR2 LQKENI. The CDR3 consists of 15 residues. V trimming: 3 bases; J trimming: 0 bases; junction bases outside the gene matches: 2. The DNA for the CDR3 is TGTGCCAGCTCACCCCAGGGGGACTCTGGAAACACCATATATTTT. Encoded protein: CASSPQGDSGNTIYF.

The chain carries TRBV10-3 and TRBJ1-6; 7 bases are shared with TRBD1. After removal of 8 bases from V and 3 bases from J, the junction contained 1 base not matched to a gene. The V gene's germline CDR1 is ENHRY and CDR2 SYGVKD. CDR3 length: 13 amino acids. CDR3 sequence reads: CAIGDSYNSPLHF. The CDR3 nucleotides are TGTGCCATCGGGGACAGCTATAATTCACCCCTCCACTTT.

The CDR3 region has the DNA TGTGCCATCAGTGATTCGTTATACGAGCAGTACTTC. Translating gives CAISDSLYEQYF. This chain uses TRBV10-3 with TRBJ2-7; unclear D gene. Looked up from germline, CDR1 is ENHRY and CDR2 is SYGVKD. V gave up 3 bases and J gave up 4 bases, with 7 bases separating them. The CDR3 totals 12 residues.

The V gene is TRBV9, the J gene TRBJ1-2, with D perhaps TRBD1 (6 bases). V was pared by 4 bases and J by 8 bases, with 21 bases between. The germline CDR1 and CDR2 sequences are SGDLS and YYNGEE. The CDR3 spans 15 residues. Here the CDR3 DNA reads TGTGCCAGCAGCCACCCGTTTCAGGGGCGATCCGGCTACACCTTC. Translated, it gives CASSHPFQGRSGYTF.

The V gene is TRBV27, the J gene TRBJ2-1, with 10 nucleotides matching TRBD1. Germline trimming cut 3 bases from V and 9 bases from J; bases unmatched to any gene: 8. The germline V gene encodes CDR1 MNHEY and CDR2 SMNVEV (reference sequence). The CDR3 covers 15 residues. The CDR3 protein is CASSLPPGQGREQFF. CDR3 bases: TGTGCCAGCAGTTTGCCCCCGGGACAGGGGCGTGAGCAGTTCTTC.

The chain has TRBV2 and TRBJ2-1; unclear D gene. Germline-derived CDR1 and CDR2 are SNHLY and FYNNEI. CDR3 size: 11 residues. V lost 4 bases to trimming and J lost 9 bases, with 7 bases between them. The CDR3 DNA reads as TGTGCCAGCAGTGTAGCCGGTGAGCAGTTCTTC. Protein: CASSVAGEQFF.

V is TRBV3-1 (or the pseudogene TRBV3-2) and J is TRBJ1-2; tentative D call: TRBD1 (6 bases). Per germline, CDR1 LGHDT and CDR2 YNNKEL (reference sequence). This CDR3 contains 13 residues. V was trimmed by 1 base and J by 8 bases, leaving 11 bases between them. Written as DNA, the CDR3 is TGTGCCAGCAGCCAAGGCAGGGGTGACGGCTACACCTTC. Amino acids: CASSQGRGDGYTF.